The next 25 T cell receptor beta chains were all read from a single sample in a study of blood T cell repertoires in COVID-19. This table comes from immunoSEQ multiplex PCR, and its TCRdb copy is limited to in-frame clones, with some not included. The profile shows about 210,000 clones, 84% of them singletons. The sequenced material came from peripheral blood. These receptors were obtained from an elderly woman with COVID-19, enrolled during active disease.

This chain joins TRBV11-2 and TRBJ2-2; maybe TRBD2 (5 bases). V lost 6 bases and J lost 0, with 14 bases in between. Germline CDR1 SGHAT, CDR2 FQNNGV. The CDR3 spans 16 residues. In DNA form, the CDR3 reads TGTGCCAGCAGGCAAGCTGGGCGGGCGAACACCGGGGAGCTGTTTTTT. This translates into CASRQAGRANTGELFF. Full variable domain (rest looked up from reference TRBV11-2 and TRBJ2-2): EAGVAQSPRYKIIEKRQSVAFWCNPISGHATLYWYQQILGQGPKLLIQFQNNGVVDDSQLPKDRFSAERLKGVDSTLKIQPAKLEDSAVYLCASRQAGRANTGELFFGEGSRLTVL.

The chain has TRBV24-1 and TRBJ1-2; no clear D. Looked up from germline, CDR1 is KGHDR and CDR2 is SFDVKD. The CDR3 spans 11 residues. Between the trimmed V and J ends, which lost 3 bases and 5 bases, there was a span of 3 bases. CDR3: CATSDPYGYTF. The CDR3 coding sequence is TGTGCCACCAGTGATCCATATGGCTACACCTTC.

In nucleotides, the CDR3 is TGTGCCAGCGGGCGCGCAGATACGCAGTATTTT. Translation: CASGRADTQYF. The V gene is TRBV28, the J gene TRBJ2-3; D unclear. Trimming removed 8 bases at V and 4 bases at J, with 7 bases between. The CDR3 is made up of 11 amino acids. The V gene's germline CDR1 is MDHEN and CDR2 SYDVKM.

CDR3 sequence: CASSTDNYGYTF. Written as DNA, the CDR3 is TGTGCCAGCAGCACAGATAACTATGGCTACACCTTC. This chain uses TRBV6-5 with TRBJ1-2; no clear D gene. Trimming took 6 bases from V and 1 from J, leaving 6 bases between them. The CDR3 runs to 12 residues. Germline V gene lookup returns CDR1 MNHEY and CDR2 SVGAGI.

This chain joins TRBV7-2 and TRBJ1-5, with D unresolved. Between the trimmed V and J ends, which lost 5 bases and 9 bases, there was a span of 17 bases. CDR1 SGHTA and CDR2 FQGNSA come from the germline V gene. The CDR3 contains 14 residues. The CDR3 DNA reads TGTGCCAGCAGCCTCCTGACGGGAGAATGGCCCCAGCATTTT. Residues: CASSLLTGEWPQHF.

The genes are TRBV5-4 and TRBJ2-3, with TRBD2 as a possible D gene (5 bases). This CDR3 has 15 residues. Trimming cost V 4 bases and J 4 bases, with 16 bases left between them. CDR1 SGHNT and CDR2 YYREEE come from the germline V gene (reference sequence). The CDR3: CASSTTAVPSDTQYF. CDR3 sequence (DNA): TGTGCCAGCAGCACTACAGCGGTGCCCTCAGATACGCAGTATTTT.

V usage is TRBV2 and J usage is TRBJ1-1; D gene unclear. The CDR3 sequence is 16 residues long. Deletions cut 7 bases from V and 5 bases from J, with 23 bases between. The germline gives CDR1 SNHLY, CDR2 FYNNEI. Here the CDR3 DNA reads TGTGCCAGCACCCAAAACTGGCCATCAGAGGTAACTGAAGCTTTCTTT. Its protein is CASTQNWPSEVTEAFF.

CDR3 loop: CASIGQGFWGYTF. In DNA, the CDR3 is TGTGCCAGCATCGGACAGGGCTTTTGGGGCTACACCTTC. The chain is built from TRBV6-5 and TRBJ1-2; 8 nucleotides match TRBD1. With 7 bases clipped from V and 8 bases from J, the junction kept 9 bases outside the gene matches. Germline assignment: CDR1 MNHEY and CDR2 SVGAGI. The CDR3 is made up of 13 amino acids.

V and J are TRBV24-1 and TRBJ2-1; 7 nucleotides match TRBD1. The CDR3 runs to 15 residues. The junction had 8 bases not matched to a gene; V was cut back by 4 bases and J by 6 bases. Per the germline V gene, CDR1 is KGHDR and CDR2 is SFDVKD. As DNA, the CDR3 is TGTGCCACCAGTGACCCGCGACAGGGAAGCAATGAGCAGTTCTTC. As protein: CATSDPRQGSNEQFF.

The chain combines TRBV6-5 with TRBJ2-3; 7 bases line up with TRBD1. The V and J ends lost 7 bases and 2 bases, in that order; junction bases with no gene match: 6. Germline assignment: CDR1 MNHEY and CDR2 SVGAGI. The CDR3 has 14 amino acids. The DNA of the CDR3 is TGTGCCAGCACCAAGACAGGGCACACAGATACGCAGTATTTT. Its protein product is CASTKTGHTDTQYF.

CDR3 sequence: CASSPRTGGSGANVLTF. CDR3 DNA: TGTGCCAGCAGTCCCCGGACAGGGGGGTCTGGGGCCAACGTCCTGACTTTC. The chain has TRBV28 and TRBJ2-6; TRBD1 matches at 10 bases. The V gene's germline CDR1 is MDHEN and CDR2 SYDVKM. This CDR3 spans 17 amino acids. V was clipped by 5 bases and J by 1 base; unmatched bases: 5.

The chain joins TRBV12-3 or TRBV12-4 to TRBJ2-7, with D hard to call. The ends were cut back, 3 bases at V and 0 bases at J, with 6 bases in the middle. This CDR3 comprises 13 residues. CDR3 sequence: CASSLPSSYEQYF. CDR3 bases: TGTGCCAGCAGTTTGCCCAGCTCCTACGAGCAGTACTTC.

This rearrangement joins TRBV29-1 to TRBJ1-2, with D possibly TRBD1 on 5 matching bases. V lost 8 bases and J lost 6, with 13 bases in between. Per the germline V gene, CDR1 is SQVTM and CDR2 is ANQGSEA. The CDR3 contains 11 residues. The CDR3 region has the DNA TGCAGCCCGGGACCCGAGGATGGCTACACCTTC. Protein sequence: CSPGPEDGYTF.

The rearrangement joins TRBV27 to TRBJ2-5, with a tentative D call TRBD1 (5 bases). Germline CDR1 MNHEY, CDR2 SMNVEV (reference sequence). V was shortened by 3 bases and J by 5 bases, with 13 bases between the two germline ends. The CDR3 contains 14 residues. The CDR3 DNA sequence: TGTGCCAGCAGTTTCGGCGAAAGGGGTGAGACCCAGTACTTC. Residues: CASSFGERGETQYF.

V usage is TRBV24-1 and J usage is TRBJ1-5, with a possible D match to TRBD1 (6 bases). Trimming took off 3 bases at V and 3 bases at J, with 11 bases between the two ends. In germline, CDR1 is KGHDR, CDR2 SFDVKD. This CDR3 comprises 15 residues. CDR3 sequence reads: CATSDTQGNNQPQHF. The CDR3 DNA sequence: TGTGCCACCAGTGATACACAGGGAAACAATCAGCCCCAGCATTTT.

CDR3 coding DNA: TGTGCCAGCAACAGTGGGGCCAACGTCCTGACTTTC. Protein: CASNSGANVLTF. The gene calls are TRBV2 and TRBJ2-6, with D uncertain. CDR3 size: 12 residues. Per the germline V gene, CDR1 is SNHLY and CDR2 is FYNNEI. Trimming pared 7 bases from V and 3 bases from J, leaving 4 bases between.

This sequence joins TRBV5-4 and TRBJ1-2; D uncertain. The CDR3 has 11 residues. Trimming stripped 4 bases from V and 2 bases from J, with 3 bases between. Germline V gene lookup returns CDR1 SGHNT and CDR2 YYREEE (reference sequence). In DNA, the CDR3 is TGTGCCAGCAGCGGCAACTATGGCTACACCTTC. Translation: CASSGNYGYTF.

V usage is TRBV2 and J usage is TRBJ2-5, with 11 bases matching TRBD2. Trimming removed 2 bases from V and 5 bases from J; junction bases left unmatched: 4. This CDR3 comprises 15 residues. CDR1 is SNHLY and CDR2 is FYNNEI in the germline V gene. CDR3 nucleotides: TGTGCCAGCAGTGAAATGGCTAGCGGGGGGGAGACCCAGTACTTC. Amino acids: CASSEMASGGETQYF.

In nucleotides, the CDR3 is TGCGCCAGCAGCCAAGGGACTAGCGGAAAATACAATGAGCAGTTCTTC. It codes for CASSQGTSGKYNEQFF. The chain employs TRBV5-1 and TRBJ2-1, with 11 bases identical to TRBD2. The CDR3 covers 16 residues. Germline V gives CDR1 SGHRS, CDR2 YFSETQ. With 4 bases clipped from V and 4 bases from J, the junction kept 7 bases outside the gene matches.

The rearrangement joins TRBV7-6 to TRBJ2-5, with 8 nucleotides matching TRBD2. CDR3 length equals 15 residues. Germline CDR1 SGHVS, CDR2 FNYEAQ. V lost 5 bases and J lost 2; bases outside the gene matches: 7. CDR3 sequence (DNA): TGTGCCAGCAGCCGAGCGGGAGCGCCGCAAGAGACCCAGTACTTC. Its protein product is CASSRAGAPQETQYF.

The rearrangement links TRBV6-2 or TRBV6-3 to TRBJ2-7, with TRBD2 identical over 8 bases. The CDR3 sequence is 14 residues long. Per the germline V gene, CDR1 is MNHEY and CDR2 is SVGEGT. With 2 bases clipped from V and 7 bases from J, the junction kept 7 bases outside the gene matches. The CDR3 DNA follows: TGTGCCAGCAGTTACCCTGGACTAGCCTCTGAGCAGTACTTC. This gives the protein CASSYPGLASEQYF.

CDR3 DNA: TGCGCCAGCAGCGTCAGGGGGGATGAGCAGTTCTTC. Translating it yields CASSVRGDEQFF. The rearrangement uses TRBV5-1 and TRBJ2-1; D possibly corresponds to TRBD1 (7 bases). Germline V gene data show CDR1 as SGHRS and CDR2 as YFSETQ. Trimming cost V 4 bases and J 8 bases, with 10 bases left between them. The CDR3 length is 12 residues.

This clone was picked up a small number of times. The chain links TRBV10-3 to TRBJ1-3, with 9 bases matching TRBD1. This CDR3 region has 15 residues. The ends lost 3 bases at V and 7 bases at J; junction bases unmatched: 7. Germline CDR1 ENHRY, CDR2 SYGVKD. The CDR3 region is CAISDPGQGLNTIYF. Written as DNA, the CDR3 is TGTGCCATCAGTGATCCGGGACAGGGTTTGAACACCATATATTTT.

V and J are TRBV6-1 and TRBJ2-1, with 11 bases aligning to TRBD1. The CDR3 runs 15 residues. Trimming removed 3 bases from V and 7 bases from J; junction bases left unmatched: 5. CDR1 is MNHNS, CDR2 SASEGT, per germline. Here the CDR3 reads CASSEGQGGLNEQFF. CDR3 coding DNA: TGTGCCAGCAGTGAGGGACAGGGGGGGTTAAATGAGCAGTTCTTC.

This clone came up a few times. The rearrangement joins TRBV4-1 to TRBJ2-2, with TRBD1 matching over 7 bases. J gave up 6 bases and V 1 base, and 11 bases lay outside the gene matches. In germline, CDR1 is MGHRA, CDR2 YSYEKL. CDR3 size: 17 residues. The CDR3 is CASSQGTRGRLAGELFF. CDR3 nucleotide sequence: TGCGCCAGCAGCCAAGGCACGAGGGGGCGCTTGGCCGGGGAGCTGTTTTTT.